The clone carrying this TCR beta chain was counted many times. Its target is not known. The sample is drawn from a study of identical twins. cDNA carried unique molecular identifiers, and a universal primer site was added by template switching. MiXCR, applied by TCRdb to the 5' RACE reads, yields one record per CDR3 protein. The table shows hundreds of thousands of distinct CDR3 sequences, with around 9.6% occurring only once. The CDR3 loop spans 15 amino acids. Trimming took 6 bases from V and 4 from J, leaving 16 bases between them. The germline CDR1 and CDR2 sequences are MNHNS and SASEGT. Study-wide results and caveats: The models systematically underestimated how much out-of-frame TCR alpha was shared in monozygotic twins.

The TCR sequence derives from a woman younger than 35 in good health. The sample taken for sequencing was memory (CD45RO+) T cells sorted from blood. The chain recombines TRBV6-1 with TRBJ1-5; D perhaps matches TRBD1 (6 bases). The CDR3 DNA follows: TGTGCCAGCAGGGAACAGGGTACCTTAAATCAGCCCCAGCATTTT. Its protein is CASREQGTLNQPQHF.